Detailed here is one T cell receptor beta chain. No antigen is known for it. This sample was included in a study of T cells in localized non-small cell lung cancer. Study observations and caveats: For the top 100 tumor clones, a median roughly 56 also appeared in adjacent lung.

Sequenced by immunoSEQ multiplex PCR; TCRdb stores in-frame clones only, minus some. The data show 55,000 to 80,000 clones, approximately 85% seen once. The source material was peripheral blood, sampled before any cancer treatment. The clonotype comes from a female donor over 55 with stage I lung adenocarcinoma.

CDR3 coding DNA: TGTGCCAGTAGTATGGACGCGTTCCGCTCCTCGTCTGGAAACACCATATATTTT. Translated, it gives CASSMDAFRSSSGNTIYF. This sequence joins TRBV19 and TRBJ1-3; no reliable D call. Trimming cost V 3 bases and J 1 base, with 19 bases left between them. Germline CDR1 LNHDA, CDR2 SQIVND (reference sequence). The length of the CDR3 is 18 residues.